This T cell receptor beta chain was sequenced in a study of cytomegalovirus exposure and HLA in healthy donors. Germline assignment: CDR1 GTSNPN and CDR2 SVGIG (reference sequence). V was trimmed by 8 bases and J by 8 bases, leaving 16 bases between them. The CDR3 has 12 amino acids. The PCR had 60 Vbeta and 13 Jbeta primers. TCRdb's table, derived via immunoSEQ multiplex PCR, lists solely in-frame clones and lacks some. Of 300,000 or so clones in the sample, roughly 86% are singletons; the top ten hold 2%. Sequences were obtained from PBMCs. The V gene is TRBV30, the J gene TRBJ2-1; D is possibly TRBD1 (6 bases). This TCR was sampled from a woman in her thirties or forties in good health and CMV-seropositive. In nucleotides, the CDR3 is TGTGCCGGGAACAGGGACGGCTATGAGCAGTTCTTC. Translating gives CAGNRDGYEQFF.